This T cell receptor beta chain was documented in a study of blood T cell repertoires in COVID-19 (dated by TCRdb to the early 2020s). About the full investigation: Samples covering the acute and convalescent phases of COVID-19 were provided by collaborators in the United States, Italy and Spain. A de-identified subject ID, COVID-19 status, age in years and sex were almost always included in the sample metadata. The material from the prospective study consisted of cDNA or gDNA derived from T cells, B-cell-depleted T cells, or PBMCs. HLA class I and class II types, where available, came from metadata supplied by the sample provider rather than from assay-based typing. Samples were obtained from the ongoing ImmuneRACE study (first 160 participants) and from about 1,300 subjects provided by 6 global collaborators. A freely available public database, intended as a resource for researchers studying the immune response to SARS-CoV-2, is where the repertoires were released. The dataset comprised deeply sampled blood TCRbeta repertoires from subjects exposed to, actively infected with, or recovered from COVID-19. Overall study results and their limits: How much clinical and demographic metadata was included differed by source and by participant, and the metadata was provided uncurated.

In Seattle, one collaborating source enrolled patients while the infection was active and tracked those patients longitudinally over the course of disease. Each collaborating institution followed its own protocols to collect whole blood in K2EDTA tubes. For TCRbeta analysis, collaborators shipped samples in one of three forms: frozen whole blood, isolated PBMCs, or DNA extracted from either of those sample types. The immunoSEQ Assay, a bias-controlled multiplex PCR, was used to amplify TCRbeta CDR3 regions from genomic DNA. For the original study's pipeline: Nucleated cell counts per sample were estimated from amplification of reference gene primers within the assay. To quantify the absolute abundance of each unique TCRbeta CDR3 rearrangement, sequence reads were collapsed and filtered. For each sample, productive Simpson clonality was calculated as the square root of Simpson's diversity index across productive rearrangements. TCRdb provides this immuneACCESS table in a form limited to in-frame rearrangements. Some clones are lacking; in checked studies, under half of them reflect an unresolved V gene, and why the rest are absent is not known. The V and J calls and clone size come from that table; D and trimming were worked out from the DNA. Within this sample are about 230,000 clones, with about nine tenths of them counted one time only. The top ten constitute 11% of the sample.

To note about this clone: No cognate antigen has been identified for it. Qualities for individual bases were not recorded, and no much larger clone is one base off.

Sequences SGHVS (CDR1) and FQNEAQ (CDR2) are obtained from the germline V gene. From the cysteine through the phenylalanine, the CDR3 covers 16 amino acids. The read is trimmed to its CDR3 DNA, 48 bases read in frame from base 1. The junction carries 20 bases between V and J, which are trimmed by 7 bases and 3 bases respectively. The receptor's source is a man aged 45-60 years with COVID-19, enrolled during active disease. The chain is assembled from TRBV7-8 and TRBJ2-3, and the D gene may be TRBD2, 7 bases matching. The sample comprised peripheral blood. The nucleotides read TGTGCCAGCACTCCTTGGGAGGGGGGGTGGACAGATACGCAGTATTTT. Translated, this is CASTPWEGGWTDTQYF.